This TCR beta chain was identified in a study of regulatory T cells in long-lasting Graves disease. This clonotype was picked up many times. Building of the TCR beta libraries involved iRepertoire HTBI primers and Arm-PCR of CDR3 regions. TCRdb re-derived calls from the multiplex PCR reads in MiXCR, one entry per CDR3 protein. The table lists approximately 400,000 distinct CDR3 sequences, about 15% of them singletons. As to time point: newly diagnosed GD, antithyroid drugs for less than 3 months. RNA isolated from PBMCs was used to make the TCR library. The CDR3 runs 15 residues. The germline V and J ends were trimmed by 1 base and 0 bases, with 7 bases remaining between them. CDR1 SGHTA and CDR2 FQGNSA come from the germline V gene. The data were also submitted as part of a second study, on T cells in Graves' hyperthyroidism and ophthalmopathy. In that study: Among clonotypes expanded in thyroid above 0.001, most were also found in blood.

The V and J genes are TRBV7-2 and TRBJ1-5; D is uncertain. The sequence was obtained from a woman in her 30s with Graves disease. Sequences were derived from peripheral blood mononuclear cells (PBMCs), sampled at new diagnosis, from a patient treated with antithyroid drugs. The CDR3 region is CASSLGGGSNQPQHF. The CDR3 nucleotides read TGTGCCAGCAGCTTAGGCGGAGGTAGCAATCAGCCCCAGCATTTT. Supplemented by reference TRBV7-2 and TRBJ1-5, the full variable domain reads GAGVSQSPSNKVTEKGKDVELRCDPISGHTALYWYRQSLGQGLEFLIYFQGNSAPDKSGLPSDRFSAERTGGSVSTLTIQRTQQEDSAVYLCASSLGGGSNQPQHFGDGTRLSIL.